This T cell receptor (beta chain) was identified in a study of T cell responses to AZD1222 COVID-19 vaccine. Germline CDR1 and CDR2: LNHNV and YYDKDF (reference sequence). CDR3 length equals 15 residues. The ends were cut back, 0 bases at V and 4 bases at J, with 7 bases in the middle. This table comes from immunoSEQ multiplex PCR, and its TCRdb copy is limited to in-frame clones, with some not included. The sample consists of under 110,000 clones, 90% of them appearing once. This clone is classed as medium-sized (0.01 to 0.1%). This material consisted of peripheral blood, taken 28 days after the second AZD1222 dose. The gene calls are TRBV15 and TRBJ2-6; unclear D gene. The source is an adult who received the AZD1222 COVID-19 vaccine. CDR3 sequence (DNA): TGTGCCACCAGCAGAGATCAATTAGGGGCCAACGTCCTGACTTTC. It encodes CATSRDQLGANVLTF.